Presented here are 15 T cell receptor beta chains from one specimen sequenced in a study of OX40 agonist ivuxolimab in advanced cancers. The library was prepared using the immunoSEQ multiplex PCR assay. Entries here come from immuneACCESS through TCRdb and include only in-frame sequences with V and J called. Some clones fail to appear in such tables; in the studies checked, an unresolved V gene covers under half of the shortfall, and the cause of the remainder is unknown. The sample table lists fewer than 16,000 clones, roughly three quarters of them with a count of one. Of the sample, roughly 36% is held by the ten largest clones. Sequencing was performed on CD4+ or CD8+ T cells sorted from blood, taken in a trial of the OX40 agonist ivuxolimab. These receptor sequences come from an adult with an advanced solid tumor such as melanoma, head and neck, liver or kidney cancer.

The chain uses TRBV19 and TRBJ1-5; D remains ambiguous. V gave up 3 bases and J gave up 2 bases, with 8 bases separating them. The CDR3 consists of 14 residues. Germline lookup yields CDR1 LNHDA and CDR2 SQIVND (reference sequence). The CDR3 region is CASSIEWGNQPQHF. For the CDR3, the DNA is TGTGCCAGTAGTATTGAATGGGGCAATCAGCCCCAGCATTTT.

In this sample, this clone turned up a few times. This chain links TRBV15 with TRBJ2-7, with unresolved D. V was shortened by 0 bases and J by 2 bases, with 5 bases between the two germline ends. The germline CDR1 and CDR2 sequences are LNHNV and YYDKDF (reference sequence). The CDR3 covers 13 residues. This CDR3 reads CATSRDGTYEQYF. As DNA, the CDR3 is TGTGCCACCAGCAGAGATGGCACCTACGAGCAGTACTTC.

This clone was seen a handful of times. The chain recombines TRBV5-1 with TRBJ2-7; no reliable D call. CDR3 length: 15 residues. V gave up 0 bases and J gave up 3 bases, with 13 bases separating them. The V gene's germline CDR1 is SGHRS and CDR2 YFSETQ. The CDR3 protein is CASSLESYSLYEQYF. CDR3 bases: TGCGCCAGCAGCTTGGAATCCTATAGCCTCTACGAGCAGTACTTC.

The chain links TRBV5-1 to TRBJ2-3; 13 nucleotides line up with TRBD2. Unmatched junction bases numbered 12, after V lost 2 bases and J lost 6 bases. The germline CDR1 and CDR2 sequences are SGHRS and YFSETQ. This CDR3 has 18 amino acids. CDR3 sequence reads: CASSLGAVGLAGVDTQYF. DNA of the CDR3: TGCGCCAGCAGCTTAGGGGCAGTTGGACTAGCGGGAGTGGATACGCAGTATTTT.

The chain recombines TRBV27 with TRBJ2-2; 7 bases are a match to TRBD2. CDR3 size: 15 residues. With V trimmed by 6 bases and J by 3 bases, 7 bases remained unmatched. Germline values: CDR1 MNHEY, CDR2 SMNVEV (reference sequence). The CDR3 protein is CASRGLAGYTGELFF. In DNA, the CDR3 is TGTGCCAGCAGGGGTTTAGCGGGTTACACCGGGGAGCTGTTTTTT.

The rearrangement links TRBV21-1 to TRBJ2-2; the table's D call TRBD1 went unverified against the DNA. TRBV21-1 is a pseudogene locus. The CDR3 length is 22 residues. Written as DNA, the CDR3 is TGTGCCAGCAGCAAAGAAGAGCTGAGGGACAGGGGCCTTCTTACTAACACCGGGGAGCTGTTTTTT. It translates to CASSKEELRDRGLLTNTGELFF.

The chain employs TRBV2 and TRBJ2-1, with TRBD2 matching over 10 bases. V trimming: 6 bases; J trimming: 4 bases; junction bases outside the gene matches: 6. Per the germline V gene, CDR1 is SNHLY and CDR2 is FYNNEI. There are 15 residues in the CDR3. The CDR3 coding sequence is TGTGCCAGCAGCAACGGACTAGCGGATTACAATGAGCAGTTCTTC. Translating gives CASSNGLADYNEQFF.

The chain joins TRBV5-1 to TRBJ1-3; possible D gene TRBD1, 5 bases. Trimming cost V 4 bases and J 0 bases, with 14 bases left between them. Looked up from germline, CDR1 is SGHRS and CDR2 is YFSETQ. This CDR3 is built from 16 residues. This CDR3 is CASSQNGASSGNTIYF. CDR3 nucleotide sequence: TGCGCCAGCAGCCAGAATGGGGCCAGCTCTGGAAACACCATATATTTT. Based on the CDR3 plus reference TRBV5-1 and TRBJ1-3, the full variable domain is KAGVTQTPRYLIKTRGQQVTLSCSPISGHRSVSWYQQTPGQGLQFLFEYFSETQRNKGNFPGRFSGRQFSNSRSEMNVSTLELGDSALYLCASSQNGASSGNTIYFGEGSWLTVV.

The chain carries TRBV6-6 and TRBJ2-1, with a weak D call TRBD1 (6 bases). The germline V and J ends were trimmed by 5 bases and 8 bases, with 13 bases remaining between them. Germline lookup yields CDR1 MNHNY and CDR2 SVGAGI (reference sequence). This CDR3 comprises 13 residues. This CDR3 reads CASSHLGTYEQFF. Here the CDR3 DNA reads TGTGCCAGCAGTCACCTCGGGACATATGAGCAGTTCTTC.

The gene calls are TRBV28 and TRBJ2-7, with 10 bases identical to TRBD2. CDR3 size: 15 residues. Trimming at V came to 2 bases and at J to 4 bases, leaving 5 bases not matched to a gene. Germline V lookup: CDR1 MDHEN, CDR2 SYDVKM. CDR3 sequence (DNA): TGTGCCAGCAGTTTAGCTAGCGGGAGACAATACGAGCAGTACTTC. Encoded protein: CASSLASGRQYEQYF.

The chain links TRBV29-1 to TRBJ1-2; D gene uncertain. Between the trimmed V and J ends, which lost 5 bases and 9 bases, there was a span of 13 bases. This CDR3 region has 11 residues. Germline V gene sequence: CDR1 SQVTM, CDR2 ANQGSEA. For the CDR3, the DNA is TGCAGCGTTCTAATTGGTCAAAGCTACACCTTC. Residues: CSVLIGQSYTF.

This chain links TRBV11-2 with TRBJ2-7, with D possibly matching TRBD1 (6 bases). Deletions cut 5 bases from V and 2 bases from J, with 16 bases between. Germline CDR1 reads SGHAT; CDR2 reads FQNNGV. This CDR3 has 15 residues. The CDR3 DNA reads TGTGCCAGCAGCATACAGGGAAATTACCCCTACGAGCAGTACTTC. Translating it yields CASSIQGNYPYEQYF.

This chain joins TRBV7-2 and TRBJ2-7; D is unclear. Germline loops: CDR1 SGHTA, CDR2 FQGNSA. The CDR3 runs 13 residues. The ends were cut back, 6 bases at V and 1 base at J, with 10 bases in the middle. The CDR3 nucleotides read TGTGCCAGCAGACCCGGACCATCCTACGAGCAGTACTTC. Amino acids: CASRPGPSYEQYF. The variable domain in full, completed from reference TRBV7-2 and TRBJ2-7, reads GAGVSQSPSNKVTEKGKDVELRCDPISGHTALYWYRQSLGQGLEFLIYFQGNSAPDKSGLPSDRFSAERTGGSVSTLTIQRTQQEDSAVYLCASRPGPSYEQYFGPGTRLTVT.

This clone has only a few counts. The J gene is TRBJ2-1, the V gene TRBV6-9; D not resolved. The CDR3 is 13 amino acids. V shed 6 bases and J shed 6 bases, with 12 bases lying between them. Germline loops: CDR1 MNHGY, CDR2 SVAAGI. The chain's CDR3 is CASSLSDGNEQFF. The CDR3 coding sequence is TGTGCCAGCAGCCTCTCGGACGGCAATGAGCAGTTCTTC.

This clone is labeled as medium-sized. This chain joins TRBV7-9 and TRBJ2-7; D might be TRBD1 (6 bases). Germline V gene lookup returns CDR1 SEHNR and CDR2 FQNEAQ (reference sequence). The CDR3 extends over 12 amino acids. Trimming shortened V by 5 bases and J by 7 bases, and 12 bases separated the two germline ends. CDR3 nucleotides: TGTGCCAGCAGCGTACAGGGTAGGGAGCAGTACTTC. It is translated as CASSVQGREQYF.